This T cell receptor beta chain was profiled in a study of cytomegalovirus exposure and HLA in healthy donors. Across the study: Some 85 million unique TCRs, all from HLA-typed donors, were included in an early release of the data. Notes on the study in general: Later on, a genetic analysis was performed. It linked a missense variant in DCLRE1C with V- and J-gene trimming of TCR beta. Using a false discovery rate of 0.05, a later analysis showed that some 16,000 TCR beta sequences were associated with HLA alleles.

PCR involved 60 Vbeta and 13 Jbeta primers. Using immunoSEQ multiplex PCR, the repertoire was profiled, and TCRdb retains in-frame clones only, with some absent. This table holds approximately 160,000 clones, more than 60% found once. This clone was counted only a few times. Antigen unknown. Each donor was healthy, and each was a bone marrow donor. The source of this sequence is a woman aged 50 to 65 in good health and CMV-seropositive. The sequencing input was PBMCs.

CDR3 amino acids: CSATGTNYGYTF. DNA for the CDR3: TGCAGCGCAACAGGGACCAACTATGGCTACACCTTC. The chain recombines TRBV29-1 with TRBJ1-2; D possibly corresponds to TRBD1 (6 bases). The CDR3 covers 12 residues. The V end lost 7 bases, the J end lost 2 bases, and 11 bases lay between the germline ends. Germline lookup yields CDR1 SQVTM and CDR2 ANQGSEA.